These 23 T cell receptor beta chains came from one sample sequenced in a study of CD8+CD57+ T cells in acquired aplastic anemia. Genomic DNA acted as the template from which TCR beta VDJ combination and CDR3 sequence profiling were carried out. TCRdb fed the reads into MiXCR, producing one record per CDR3 protein. The data show 150,000 to 200,000 distinct CDR3 sequences, 48% seen once. The authors sequenced patients whose flow cytometry had shown CD8+CD57+ cell expansion. Sequencing was done on a sample of sorted CD4+, CD8+, or CD8+CD57+ T cells (not recorded which) from PBMCs. Source of these receptors: a human donor with aplastic anemia.

V gene TRBV10-2 combines with J gene TRBJ1-6; D is undetermined. The V end lost 3 bases, the J end lost 5 bases, and 8 bases lay between the germline ends. Germline V CDR1 and CDR2: WSHSY, SAAADI. CDR3 length equals 14 residues. Written as DNA, the CDR3 is TGCGCCAGCAGTGAAACGGGTGATAATTCACCCCTCCACTTT. This codes for CASSETGDNSPLHF.

This clonotype showed up many times. V and J are TRBV20-1 and TRBJ2-1, with no clear D. Germline loops: CDR1 DFQATT, CDR2 SNEGSKA (reference sequence). Between the trimmed V and J ends, which lost 3 bases and 6 bases, there was a span of 9 bases. CDR3 length: 12 residues. For the CDR3, the DNA is TGCAGTGCTAGCGGTCTTATCAATGAGCAGTTCTTC. It specifies CSASGLINEQFF.

The chain employs TRBV5-6 and TRBJ2-2, with D possibly called TRBD1 or TRBD2 (5 bases each). V shed 2 bases and J shed 2 bases, with 10 bases lying between them. Germline-derived CDR1 and CDR2 are SGHDT and YYEEEE. CDR3 size: 15 residues. CDR3 loop: CASSFGTVNTGELFF. CDR3 nucleotides: TGTGCCAGCAGCTTCGGGACGGTAAACACCGGGGAGCTGTTTTTT. Looking up the rest from reference TRBV5-6 and TRBJ2-2 gives the full variable domain: DAGVTQSPTHLIKTRGQQVTLRCSPKSGHDTVSWYQQALGQGPQFIFQYYEEEERQRGNFPDRFSGHQFPNYSSELNVNALLLGDSALYLCASSFGTVNTGELFFGEGSRLTVL.

The gene calls are TRBV24-1 and TRBJ2-1, with 8 bases lining up with TRBD2. This CDR3 region has 16 residues. Germline trimming cut 4 bases from V and 5 bases from J; bases unmatched to any gene: 9. CDR1 and CDR2 (germline): KGHDR, SFDVKD. CDR3 DNA: TGTGCCACCAGTGACCCGGGGGGGACACCAGACAATGAGCAGTTCTTC. Its protein is CATSDPGGTPDNEQFF.

This chain joins TRBV9 and TRBJ2-1; no reliable D call. Between the trimmed V and J ends, which lost 3 bases and 7 bases, there was a span of 8 bases. There are 12 residues in the CDR3. Germline values: CDR1 SGDLS, CDR2 YYNGEE. CDR3 bases: TGTGCCAGCAGCGCCCCCTCTAATGAGCAGTTCTTC. Protein sequence: CASSAPSNEQFF.

The V and J genes are TRBV7-2 and TRBJ1-4; D call uncertain. CDR1 is SGHTA and CDR2 is FQGNSA in the germline V gene. There are 12 residues in the CDR3. The V gene lost 4 bases and the J gene lost 8 bases, with 8 bases spanning the gap. The CDR3 DNA sequence: TGTGCCAGCAGCTCTAGAGAAGAAAAACTGTTTTTT. It codes for CASSSREEKLFF.

The chain joins TRBV5-4 to TRBJ2-7; D remains unclear. Trimming stripped 0 bases from V and 6 bases from J, with 13 bases between. The CDR3 sequence is 14 residues long. The germline V gene has CDR1 SGHNT and CDR2 YYREEE (reference sequence). CDR3 DNA: TGTGCCAGCAGCTTGGAGAGCCGTCCGGGCGAGCAGTACTTC. Translated, it gives CASSLESRPGEQYF.

This clonotype was recorded at least ten times. The gene calls are TRBV7-9 and TRBJ2-7; 9 nucleotides match TRBD1. Trimming took 5 bases from V and 6 from J; bases not matched to a gene: 2. This CDR3 spans 12 amino acids. The germline V gene has CDR1 SEHNR and CDR2 FQNEAQ (reference sequence). The CDR3 DNA reads TGTGCCAGCAGCGTACAGGGGGCCGAGCAGTACTTC. Its translation is CASSVQGAEQYF.

The chain joins TRBV2 to TRBJ2-2; D is perhaps TRBD2 (5 bases). The length of the CDR3 is 14 residues. V was clipped by 6 bases and J by 7 bases, with 15 bases between them. Germline V gene sequence: CDR1 SNHLY, CDR2 FYNNEI. Here the CDR3 reads CASSPPDSYGELFF. The CDR3 region has the DNA TGTGCCAGCAGCCCCCCGGACTCGTACGGGGAGCTGTTTTTT.

This clonotype was seen ten or more times. The V and J genes are TRBV19 and TRBJ2-7, with 7 bases aligning to TRBD1. Germline V gene data show CDR1 as LNHDA and CDR2 as SQIVND (reference sequence). V lost 5 bases and J lost 3; bases outside the gene matches: 7. This CDR3 comprises 14 residues. CDR3 amino acids: CASSPYSGGYEQYF. CDR3 coding DNA: TGTGCCAGTAGTCCATATTCAGGGGGCTACGAGCAGTACTTC.

This clonotype was seen ten or more times. This chain connects TRBV5-1 to TRBJ2-7, with unresolved D. V was clipped by 1 base and J by 5 bases, with 7 bases between them. Germline CDR1 SGHRS, CDR2 YFSETQ. The CDR3 loop spans 12 amino acids. The CDR3 bases are TGCGCCAGCAGCTTGTTTAGGGACGAGCAGTACTTC. Its protein is CASSLFRDEQYF. Full variable domain (outside the CDR3, taken from reference TRBV5-1 and TRBJ2-7): KAGVTQTPRYLIKTRGQQVTLSCSPISGHRSVSWYQQTPGQGLQFLFEYFSETQRNKGNFPGRFSGRQFSNSRSEMNVSTLELGDSALYLCASSLFRDEQYFGPGTRLTVT.

This clonotype came up a few times. J is TRBJ1-2 and V is TRBV18, with D maybe TRBD1 (5 bases). Germline lookup yields CDR1 KGHSH and CDR2 LQKENI. Trimming removed 1 base at V and 8 bases at J, with 11 bases between. The CDR3 is made up of 13 amino acids. CDR3 sequence (DNA): TGTGCCAGCTCACCACGGCAGGGTGACGGCTACACCTTC. Translated, it gives CASSPRQGDGYTF.

The chain joins TRBV24-1 to TRBJ2-3; TRBD2 aligns across 7 bases. Unmatched junction bases numbered 2, after V lost 1 base and J lost 2 bases. CDR3 size: 15 residues. Germline CDR1 reads KGHDR; CDR2 reads SFDVKD. The CDR3 loop is CATSDFGGITDTQYF. The DNA of the CDR3 is TGTGCCACCAGTGATTTCGGGGGGATCACAGATACGCAGTATTTT.

The rearrangement links TRBV29-1 to TRBJ2-7; D unclear. Germline assignment: CDR1 SQVTM and CDR2 ANQGSEA. CDR3 length: 11 amino acids. The CDR3 DNA follows: TGCAGTGGAAGGGACTCCTACGAGCAGTACTTC. Its translation is CSGRDSYEQYF.

As to this clonotype: An end of the junction differs from the germline gene, which may be a read error. The rearrangement links TRBV11-2 to TRBJ2-3; tentatively, D is TRBD1 or TRBD2 (5 bases each). Per germline, CDR1 SGHAT and CDR2 FQNNGV. The CDR3 is 13 amino acids. CDR3 in amino acids: CASIHLATGTQYF. As DNA, the CDR3 is TGTGCCAGCATCCATCTAGCCACAGGTACGCAGTATTTT.

A note on this clonotype: One junction end disagrees with the germline gene, perhaps due to a read error. This chain joins TRBV6-2 or TRBV6-3 and TRBJ2-3; unclear D gene. The CDR3 runs to 13 residues. Germline V gene data show CDR1 as MNHEY and CDR2 as SVGEGT. DNA of the CDR3: TGTGCCAGCAGTCCAACCAGCCCCGATACGCGGTATTTT. Encoded protein: CASSPTSPDTRYF.

J is TRBJ1-1 and V is TRBV19, with D perhaps TRBD1 (5 bases). The CDR3 has 14 amino acids. Deletions cut 5 bases from V and 6 bases from J, with 16 bases between. Germline V CDR1 and CDR2: LNHDA, SQIVND (reference sequence). The CDR3 reads CASSVRETQAEAFF. In DNA form, the CDR3 reads TGTGCCAGTAGTGTCAGGGAGACCCAGGCTGAAGCTTTCTTT.

The CDR3 here is CASAGTRQPQHF. The CDR3 DNA reads as TGCGCCAGCGCAGGAACGCGACAGCCCCAGCATTTT. J is TRBJ1-5 and V is TRBV10-1; D uncertain. Trimming stripped 8 bases from V and 7 bases from J, with 12 bases between. Germline loops: CDR1 WNHNN, CDR2 SYGVQD (reference sequence). The CDR3 contains 12 residues.

This chain links TRBV2 with TRBJ2-1, with 13 bases aligning to TRBD2. This CDR3 is built from 14 residues. CDR1 is SNHLY and CDR2 is FYNNEI in the germline V gene. Germline trimming cut 8 bases from V and 9 bases from J; bases unmatched to any gene: 7. The CDR3 loop is CASQPGLAGSEQFF. DNA of the CDR3: TGTGCCAGCCAACCGGGACTAGCGGGAAGTGAGCAGTTCTTC.

This clonotype was observed a few times. The chain couples TRBV30 to TRBJ1-1; D is ambiguous. Trimming left V 2 bases short and J 2 bases short, with 9 bases between. Germline values: CDR1 GTSNPN, CDR2 SVGIG (reference sequence). The length of the CDR3 is 13 residues. In DNA, the CDR3 is TGTGCCTGGAGTAGCATGACTAACACTGAAGCTTTCTTT. Translated: CAWSSMTNTEAFF.

The rearrangement links TRBV7-9 to TRBJ1-2; the D is unclear. The V gene's germline CDR1 is SEHNR and CDR2 FQNEAQ (reference sequence). The germline V and J ends were trimmed by 5 bases and 8 bases, with 12 bases remaining between them. This CDR3 spans 12 amino acids. The CDR3: CASSILLTGYTF. CDR3 bases: TGTGCCAGCAGCATCCTATTAACCGGCTACACCTTC.

V gene TRBV7-8 combines with J gene TRBJ1-1; tentatively, D is TRBD1 (5 bases). The V end lost 7 bases, the J end lost 0 bases, and 9 bases lay between the germline ends. This CDR3 region has 13 residues. Germline CDR1 is SGHVS and CDR2 is FQNEAQ. The CDR3 DNA is TGTGCCAGCACGGGGGTGATGAACACTGAAGCTTTCTTT. This sequence encodes CASTGVMNTEAFF.

This clonotype was observed once. J is TRBJ2-2 and V is TRBV7-8; D gene unclear. The germline CDR1 and CDR2 sequences are SGHVS and FQNEAQ. This CDR3 contains 18 residues. Trimming cost V 0 bases and J 1 base, with 15 bases left between them. The DNA of the CDR3 is TGTGCCAGCAGCTTAGCGCCTGCCCCAGTAAAGAACACCGGGGAGCTGTTTTTT. It encodes CASSLAPAPVKNTGELFF.